The 26 T cell receptor beta chains listed next were all sequenced from one sample in a study of T-cell memory formation after mild COVID-19. TCRdb re-called the 5' RACE reads through MiXCR, storing one row per CDR3 protein. The sample contains some 210,000 distinct CDR3 sequences, 27% of which appear only once. The sample consisted of PBMCs or a T cell subset sorted from them (not recorded which). These receptors came from an adult woman who had mild COVID-19 (a few samples of this study predate the infection). Cell type and time point are not known.

The genes are TRBV5-1 and TRBJ2-3; no definite D call. CDR1 and CDR2 from the germline V gene are SGHRS and YFSETQ. The CDR3 is made up of 12 amino acids. V was cut by 6 bases and J by 4 bases, with 9 bases left in between. The CDR3 sequence: CASTRGADTQYF. The CDR3 DNA reads as TGCGCCAGCACCCGAGGAGCAGATACGCAGTATTTT.

This sequence joins TRBV5-6 and TRBJ2-2, with D maybe TRBD1 (5 bases). V was clipped by 4 bases and J by 0 bases, with 10 bases between them. CDR3 length: 15 residues. The germline gives CDR1 SGHDT, CDR2 YYEEEE. This chain's CDR3 is CASSIGHSNTGELFF. The DNA of the CDR3 is TGTGCCAGCAGCATAGGACATTCGAACACCGGGGAGCTGTTTTTT.

This clonotype was counted a few times. CDR3 in DNA: TGTGCCAGCAGTGTGCGAACAGGTTGGGCAGATACGCAGTATTTT. The encoded protein is CASSVRTGWADTQYF. The rearrangement links TRBV2 to TRBJ2-3; D perhaps matches TRBD1 (5 bases). This CDR3 region has 15 residues. Deletions cut 4 bases from V and 4 bases from J, with 15 bases between. Per the germline V gene, CDR1 is SNHLY and CDR2 is FYNNEI.

This clonotype was detected only a few times. The CDR3 coding sequence is TGTGCCACAGCGGTAGCGGGATTGACCTACGAGCAGTACTTC. Protein sequence: CATAVAGLTYEQYF. The rearrangement uses TRBV19 and TRBJ2-7, with 8 bases identical to TRBD2. J gave up 2 bases and V 10 bases, and 10 bases lay outside the gene matches. CDR3 length: 14 amino acids. Germline V gives CDR1 LNHDA, CDR2 SQIVND (reference sequence).

In DNA, the CDR3 is TGCAGTGCTAGAGTCCCTAGCGGGAGTTTGGATGAGCAGTTCTTC. Translation: CSARVPSGSLDEQFF. This chain links TRBV20-1 with TRBJ2-1, with 10 bases matching TRBD2. Germline loops: CDR1 DFQATT, CDR2 SNEGSKA (reference sequence). The V gene end was trimmed by 1 base and the J gene end by 8 bases; junction bases not matched to a gene: 8. The CDR3 is 15 amino acids.

The rearrangement links TRBV5-1 to TRBJ2-3; 7 bases are a match to TRBD2. The CDR3 contains 16 residues. Trimming removed 0 bases from V and 4 bases from J; junction bases left unmatched: 8. Germline V gene sequence: CDR1 SGHRS, CDR2 YFSETQ. CDR3 residues: CASSLAGGSASDTQYF. The CDR3 region has the DNA TGCGCCAGCAGCTTGGCCGGCGGGAGCGCCTCAGATACGCAGTATTTT.

The V and J genes are TRBV6-2 or TRBV6-3 and TRBJ2-1, with TRBD2 as a possible D gene (7 bases). Germline-derived CDR1 and CDR2 are MNHEY and SVGEGT. Between the trimmed V and J ends, which lost 6 bases and 7 bases, there was a span of 16 bases. This CDR3 spans 14 amino acids. The CDR3 is CASRGGGARNEQFF. CDR3 bases: TGTGCCAGCAGAGGTGGGGGGGCGCGGAATGAGCAGTTCTTC.

This clonotype was detected only a few times. CDR3 DNA sequence: TGTGCCAGCAGCTGGGGTGGAGGGGGCAAGTCTGGGGCCAACGTCCTGACTTTC. Translated: CASSWGGGGKSGANVLTF. This chain uses TRBV5-6 with TRBJ2-6; tentatively, D is TRBD1 (7 bases). With 3 bases removed from V and 1 base from J, the gap between germline ends came to 17 bases. CDR3 length: 18 amino acids. Germline CDR1 reads SGHDT; CDR2 reads YYEEEE.

This clonotype appeared a single time. This sequence joins TRBV5-1 and TRBJ2-1; 9 nucleotides agree with TRBD2. The CDR3 runs to 15 residues. From germline, CDR1 is SGHRS and CDR2 YFSETQ. The ends lost 0 bases at V and 6 bases at J; junction bases unmatched: 4. CDR3 loop: CASSLGTSAINEQFF. The CDR3 DNA sequence: TGCGCCAGCAGCTTGGGGACTAGCGCAATCAATGAGCAGTTCTTC.

The chain recombines TRBV4-2 with TRBJ2-1; 9 bases agree with TRBD2. Germline V gives CDR1 LGHNA, CDR2 YNFKEQ. CDR3 length equals 16 residues. The junction had 12 bases not matched to a gene; V was cut back by 4 bases and J by 8 bases. The CDR3 DNA follows: TGTGCCAGCAGCCCCGGCGCGCTAGCGGGACGCGATGAGCAGTTCTTC. Translated, it gives CASSPGALAGRDEQFF.

The V gene is TRBV12-5, the J gene TRBJ2-2; D not resolved. The V end lost 5 bases, the J end lost 0 bases, and 19 bases lay between the germline ends. CDR3 length: 18 amino acids. Germline V gene sequence: CDR1 LGHNT, CDR2 FRNRAP. The CDR3 region is CASGPDQVGRSNTGELFF. As DNA, the CDR3 is TGTGCTAGTGGTCCTGACCAGGTTGGTAGGTCGAACACCGGGGAGCTGTTTTTT.

The chain links TRBV12-3 or TRBV12-4 to TRBJ2-5, with D tentatively TRBD1 or TRBD2 (6 bases each). V was cut by 9 bases and J by 7 bases, with 15 bases left in between. This CDR3 spans 12 amino acids. The CDR3 region is CASGLGGRTQYF. In DNA form, the CDR3 reads TGTGCCAGTGGGTTGGGGGGCCGGACCCAGTACTTC.

This clonotype showed up just a few times. The V and J genes are TRBV30 and TRBJ2-1; the D is unclear. There are 12 residues in the CDR3. Deletions cut 4 bases from V and 4 bases from J, with 8 bases between. Germline lookup yields CDR1 GTSNPN and CDR2 SVGIG (reference sequence). CDR3 sequence (DNA): TGTGCCTGGAATGTGATTTACAATGAGCAGTTCTTC. Translating gives CAWNVIYNEQFF.

This clonotype came up a few times. This rearrangement joins TRBV4-2 to TRBJ2-3; TRBD2 might be the D (6 bases). The germline V gene encodes CDR1 LGHNA and CDR2 YNFKEQ. The CDR3 has 17 residues. V lost 3 bases and J 1 base, leaving 17 bases between the germline ends. The CDR3 region has the DNA TGTGCCAGCAGCCACCAACTCTCGGAGGGAGGCACAGATACGCAGTATTTT. Residues: CASSHQLSEGGTDTQYF.

In this sample, this clonotype turned up a few times. This rearrangement joins TRBV6-2 or TRBV6-3 to TRBJ2-1, with TRBD2 identical over 7 bases. Germline V gives CDR1 MNHEY, CDR2 SVGEGT. Trimming removed 6 bases from V and 5 bases from J; junction bases left unmatched: 4. The CDR3 contains 13 residues. CDR3 residues: CASSGTTHNEQFF. As DNA, the CDR3 is TGTGCCAGCAGCGGGACTACCCACAATGAGCAGTTCTTC.

J is TRBJ2-2 and V is TRBV20-1; 9 bases match TRBD2. Germline V lookup: CDR1 DFQATT, CDR2 SNEGSKA (reference sequence). The V and J ends lost 0 bases and 2 bases, in that order; junction bases with no gene match: 7. This CDR3 has 17 amino acids. In DNA form, the CDR3 reads TGCAGTGCTAGAGATATGCTAGCGGGAAGAAACACCGGGGAGCTGTTTTTT. Translation: CSARDMLAGRNTGELFF.

About this clonotype itself: The junction and the germline gene differ at one end; a read error may be behind it. V is TRBV7-9 and J is TRBJ2-1; 12 nucleotides align to TRBD2. This CDR3 comprises 14 residues. The V gene's germline CDR1 is SEHNR and CDR2 FQNEAQ (reference sequence). In DNA form, the CDR3 reads TGTGCCAGCAGCCCCCTAGCGGGAGGGCGGGGTATGGTCTTC. Translating gives CASSPLAGGRGMVF.

This chain joins TRBV12-3 or TRBV12-4 and TRBJ2-5, with 14 bases that match TRBD2. Unmatched junction bases numbered 15, after V lost 5 bases and J lost 4 bases. This CDR3 is built from 19 residues. CDR3 in DNA: TGTGCCAGCAGTCCTGGGACTAGCGGGAGTCCGATGGGCACAGAGACCCAGTACTTC. This gives the protein CASSPGTSGSPMGTETQYF.

The chain employs TRBV7-2 and TRBJ2-1, with D unclear. This CDR3 contains 12 residues. Germline assignment: CDR1 SGHTA and CDR2 FQGNSA. V lost 4 bases to trimming and J lost 10 bases, with 11 bases between them. CDR3 sequence: CASSSHVTEQFF. The CDR3 DNA sequence: TGTGCCAGCAGCTCCCACGTGACAGAGCAGTTCTTC.

This clonotype was observed a few times. The chain carries TRBV3-1 and TRBJ2-4; 10 positions match TRBD2. The germline CDR1 and CDR2 sequences are LGHDT and YNNKEL (reference sequence). The CDR3 sequence is 15 residues long. After removal of 4 bases from V and 6 bases from J, the junction contained 6 bases not matched to a gene. The CDR3 reads CASSPGVAGGNIQYF. The CDR3, as DNA: TGTGCCAGCAGCCCCGGGGTAGCGGGGGGAAACATTCAGTACTTC.

The CDR3 loop is CASSPGAGGPSTDTQYF. The CDR3 DNA reads TGTGCCAGCAGCCCCGGTGCGGGAGGGCCCTCGACAGATACGCAGTATTTT. The chain has TRBV7-2 and TRBJ2-3, with 9 bases aligning to TRBD2. The CDR3 covers 17 residues. Unmatched junction bases numbered 12, after V lost 5 bases and J lost 3 bases. Germline CDR1 SGHTA, CDR2 FQGNSA.

This clonotype was counted between two and nine times. The V call is TRBV9, the J call TRBJ1-2, with 8 bases fitting TRBD1. The CDR3 is 14 amino acids. Trimming removed 3 bases from V and 6 bases from J; junction bases left unmatched: 7. Per the germline V gene, CDR1 is SGDLS and CDR2 is YYNGEE. The CDR3 nucleotides are TGTGCCAGCAGCGCGGGGACAGGCATAGATGGCTACACCTTC. Protein product: CASSAGTGIDGYTF.

In its sample, this clonotype was seen a few times. The chain joins TRBV12-3 or TRBV12-4 to TRBJ2-3; TRBD2 matches 14 bases. This CDR3 region has 16 residues. The V gene end was trimmed by 6 bases and the J gene end by 4 bases; junction bases not matched to a gene: 6. This CDR3 is CASSYRLAGGPDTQYF. The CDR3 nucleotides read TGTGCCAGCAGCTACAGACTAGCGGGAGGGCCAGATACGCAGTATTTT.

The J gene is TRBJ2-3, the V gene TRBV6-2 or TRBV6-3; tentatively, D is TRBD1 or TRBD2 (5 bases each). Germline CDR1 MNHEY, CDR2 SVGEGT. With 7 bases removed from V and 2 bases from J, the gap between germline ends came to 10 bases. The CDR3 is 13 amino acids. The CDR3 DNA follows: TGTGCCAGCACGGGGCTCTTCACAGATACGCAGTATTTT. Amino acids: CASTGLFTDTQYF.

The CDR3 nucleotides are TGCGCCAGCAGCCAATCCTACGCAGATACGCAGTATTTT. Its protein is CASSQSYADTQYF. The chain recombines TRBV4-3 with TRBJ2-3, with D unresolved. Germline assignment: CDR1 LGHNA and CDR2 YSLEER. There are 13 residues in the CDR3. Trimming took 2 bases from V and 4 from J, leaving 7 bases between them.

This clonotype has just a few counts. The genes are TRBV9 and TRBJ2-7; D uncertain. V dropped 0 bases and J dropped 0 bases, with 10 bases sitting between them. The CDR3 loop spans 15 amino acids. Germline V lookup: CDR1 SGDLS, CDR2 YYNGEE. The CDR3 DNA reads TGTGCCAGCAGCGTAGACGCGGACCCCTCCTACGAGCAGTACTTC. Translated, it gives CASSVDADPSYEQYF.